The present entry profiles one T cell receptor (beta chain) with its context. The antigen remains undetermined. Germline CDR1 GTSNPN, CDR2 SVGIG (reference sequence). The CDR3 sequence is 16 residues long. V lost 0 bases and J lost 4, with 16 bases in between. The data belong to a study of cytomegalovirus exposure and HLA in healthy donors. Study-wide findings and caveats: In a later analysis, common viral pathogens appeared linked to several of the most significant clusters. An analysis that was carried out later associated 16,951 TCR beta sequences with HLA alleles at 0.05 false discovery rate.

Use of 60 Vbeta and 13 Jbeta primers characterized the PCR. Data came from immunoSEQ multiplex PCR; TCRdb stores just in-frame clones and leaves some out. The sample lists roughly 200,000 clones; approximately 80% were seen once. This clonotype was sampled from a woman aged 25 to 45 in good health and CMV-seropositive. The chain carries TRBV30 and TRBJ1-5, with D possibly matching TRBD1 (6 bases). The sequenced sample was PBMCs. The CDR3 protein is CAWSVGGRVLNQPQHF. CDR3 bases: TGTGCCTGGAGTGTAGGGGGTAGGGTCCTAAATCAGCCCCAGCATTTT. Using reference TRBV30 and TRBJ1-5 for the parts outside the CDR3, the full variable domain is SQTIHQWPATLVQPVGSPLSLECTVEGTSNPNLYWYRQAAGRGLQLLFYSVGIGQISSEVPQNLSASRPQDRQFILSSKKLLLSDSGFYLCAWSVGGRVLNQPQHFGDGTRLSIL.